This is a list of T cell receptor beta chains from one sample in a study of cytomegalovirus exposure and HLA in healthy donors. Sequencing was performed with immunoSEQ multiplex PCR; in TCRdb, only in-frame clones are kept and a portion is missing. The repertoire holds under 80,000 clones, with 68% as singletons. The material sequenced was PBMCs. The receptors were gathered from a woman aged 25 to 39 in good health and CMV-seronegative. CDR3s include the opening cysteine and the closing phenylalanine or tryptophan. Fields, in order: J gene, V gene, clone size, D gene, CDR3 protein, CDR3 DNA. D genes are given only for firm matches. Size tells how often a clone was seen (once, few, many) or the class of an expanded clone, and some rows leave it out.

TRBJ1-1,TRBV6-6,-,-,CASSLALNTEAFF,TGTGCCAGCAGTTTAGCACTGAACACTGAAGCTTTCTTT
TRBJ1-2,TRBV12-5,once,TRBD1,CASGLTGGLNFNYGYTF,TGTGCTAGTGGTTTGACAGGGGGACTAAATTTTAACTATGGCTACACCTTC
TRBJ2-5,TRBV28,-,-,CASSSLGTRQETQYF,TGTGCCAGCAGTAGTTTGGGGACAAGACAAGAGACCCAGTACTTC
TRBJ2-7,TRBV7-8,-,TRBD1,CASKSGQAYEQYF,TGTGCCAGCAAGTCTGGACAGGCCTACGAGCAGTACTTC
TRBJ1-1,TRBV6-5,-,-,CASTRGGTEAFF,TGTGCCAGCACCCGAGGCGGGACTGAAGCTTTCTTT
TRBJ2-2,TRBV5-1,few,TRBD1,CASSLVGQGAGTGELFF,TGCGCCAGCAGCTTGGTGGGCCAGGGGGCCGGCACCGGGGAGCTGTTTTTT
TRBJ1-2,TRBV9,-,TRBD1,CASSPSGTAGYYGYTF,TGTGCCAGCAGCCCTAGCGGGACAGCAGGCTACTATGGCTACACCTTC
TRBJ1-3,TRBV5-1,-,-,CASSFQGGSSGNTIYF,TGCGCCAGCAGCTTTCAGGGCGGTAGCTCTGGAAACACCATATATTTT
TRBJ2-3,TRBV2,-,-,CASKETASTDTQYF,TGTGCCAGCAAAGAGACAGCAAGCACAGATACGCAGTATTTT
TRBJ2-1,TRBV7-2,-,TRBD2,CASSPTGTSGYNEQFF,TGTGCCAGCAGCCCGACCGGGACTAGCGGTTACAATGAGCAGTTCTTC
TRBJ1-2,TRBV4-1,-,TRBD1,CASSPGFGTVYGYTF,TGCGCCAGCAGCCCGGGTTTTGGGACAGTCTATGGCTACACCTTC
TRBJ1-2,TRBV2,-,TRBD1,CASSDRTGGYGYTF,TGTGCCAGCAGTGATCGGACAGGGGGTTACGGCTACACCTTC
TRBJ1-1,TRBV2,-,TRBD1,CASSENRGNTEAFF,TGTGCCAGCAGTGAAAACAGGGGGAACACTGAAGCTTTCTTT
TRBJ2-7,TRBV4-3,few,TRBD1,CASSQGLSTGALYYEQYF,TGCGCCAGCAGCCAGGGACTCTCGACAGGGGCTCTTTATTACGAGCAGTACTTC
TRBJ2-2,TRBV30,-,TRBD1,CAWSGDRVAGELFF,TGTGCCTGGAGTGGGGACAGGGTGGCCGGGGAGCTGTTTTTT
TRBJ1-1,TRBV11-2,-,-,CASSPNRGTEAFF,TGTGCCAGCAGTCCAAATCGGGGCACTGAAGCTTTCTTT
TRBJ1-6,TRBV7-6,-,TRBD1,CASSLGVDREDSPLHF,TGTGCCAGCAGCTTAGGGGTTGACAGGGAAGATTCACCCCTCCACTTT
TRBJ2-2,TRBV16,-,-,CASSQQVGELFF,TGTGCCAGCAGCCAGCAGGTCGGGGAGCTGTTTTTT
TRBJ1-6,TRBV19,-,TRBD1,CATWGQGNSPLHF,TGTGCCACCTGGGGACAGGGTAATTCACCCCTCCACTTT
TRBJ1-2,TRBV10-1,-,TRBD1,CASKGRGRGYTF,TGCGCCAGCAAGGGCAGGGGGCGAGGCTACACCTTC